The 25 T cell receptor beta chains below come from one sample, sequenced in a study of T cells expressing NK-cell markers. TCRdb reprocessed the 5' RACE reads and keeps a single row for each CDR3 protein, giving no DNA. This sample's table reports fewer than 550,000 distinct CDR3 sequences. Input material: blood T cells: a sorted CD56 or NKG2C T cell subset, CD4+ or CD8+ T cells, or bulk PBMC T cells (not recorded which). The receptors shown here come from a woman aged 50 to 60 in good health.

J is TRBJ2-1 and V is TRBV25-1; TCRdb gives TRBD2 as the D gene, but with no DNA this cannot be confirmed. The CDR3 has 17 residues. CDR1 and CDR2 (germline): MGHDK, SYGVNS. CDR3 sequence reads: CASSGPKLAGGFNEQFF.

V gene TRBV7-8 combines with J gene TRBJ2-5; TCRdb indicates TRBD1, and absent DNA this call remains unverified. The CDR3 loop spans 14 amino acids. The germline V gene encodes CDR1 SGHVS and CDR2 FQNEAQ. The CDR3 here is CASSFLDNSETQYF.

The CDR3 loop reads CSASYGGFGYTF. The chain has TRBV20-1 and TRBJ1-2; absent DNA, TCRdb's TRBD1 call cannot be checked. This CDR3 comprises 12 residues. Germline CDR1 reads DFQATT; CDR2 reads SNEGSKA (reference sequence).

The chain couples TRBV5-1 to TRBJ2-1. The CDR3 is made up of 14 amino acids. CDR1 and CDR2 (germline): SGHRS, YFSETQ. The CDR3: CASSLGVPSNEQFF.

The chain uses TRBV4-1 and TRBJ2-1; the TCRdb call, TRBD1, lacks DNA for checking. CDR3 length: 15 residues. CDR1 MGHRA and CDR2 YSYEKL come from the germline V gene. CDR3 residues: CASSPPGQGTHEQFF.

The chain carries TRBV28 and TRBJ1-2. The V gene's germline CDR1 is MDHEN and CDR2 SYDVKM. The CDR3 totals 14 residues. CDR3 sequence reads: CASTTIDGNYGYTF.

The chain employs TRBV20-1 and TRBJ2-4; the TCRdb D gene call, TRBD2, has no DNA to confirm it. This CDR3 spans 15 amino acids. CDR1 is DFQATT, CDR2 SNEGSKA, per germline (reference sequence). CDR3 in amino acids: CSALRTSGRNDIQYF.

The V call is TRBV20-1, the J call TRBJ2-2; with no DNA, the TCRdb D assignment of TRBD1 cannot be verified. This CDR3 comprises 14 residues. From germline, CDR1 is DFQATT and CDR2 SNEGSKA (reference sequence). CDR3 in amino acids: CSANPGDNTGELFF.

The chain has TRBV12-3 or TRBV12-4 and TRBJ1-2. This CDR3 has 12 amino acids. CDR3 amino acids: CASSLGLGGYTF.

The chain is built from TRBV4-1 and TRBJ2-3; lacking DNA, the TRBD2 call made by TCRdb goes unchecked. Germline V gives CDR1 MGHRA, CDR2 YSYEKL. CDR3 length: 14 residues. CDR3 sequence: CASSQERGTPSQYF.

The chain recombines TRBV24-1 with TRBJ2-1. From germline, CDR1 is KGHDR and CDR2 SFDVKD. The CDR3 length is 16 residues. The chain's CDR3 is CATSDLRGSAYNEQFF.

V gene TRBV12-3 or TRBV12-4 combines with J gene TRBJ2-7; TCRdb reports TRBD1, a call that lacks DNA to check it against. This CDR3 is built from 16 residues. The CDR3 here is CASSLATGTGGYEQYF.

This chain links TRBV6-6 with TRBJ2-2; the TCRdb call, TRBD1, lacks DNA for checking. CDR3 length equals 16 residues. Germline lookup yields CDR1 MNHNY and CDR2 SVGAGI (reference sequence). The CDR3 region is CASSYSAGPNTGELFF.

The chain carries TRBV14 and TRBJ2-1; the TRBD2 assignment by TCRdb is unverifiable without DNA. The germline V gene has CDR1 SGHDN and CDR2 FVKESK. The CDR3 contains 17 residues. CDR3 loop: CASSHLTSRYKDNEQFF.

The CDR3 sequence is CSAPSTSGRALPTDTQYF. V gene TRBV20-1 combines with J gene TRBJ2-3; TCRdb's assignment of TRBD2 cannot be checked, as there is no DNA. The germline gives CDR1 DFQATT, CDR2 SNEGSKA (reference sequence). The CDR3 loop spans 18 amino acids.

V is TRBV20-1 and J is TRBJ2-7; the D call of TRBD2 rests on TCRdb alone, since no DNA is present to check it. CDR1 and CDR2 (germline): DFQATT, SNEGSKA (reference sequence). The length of the CDR3 is 13 residues. This chain's CDR3 is CSARGLAPIRKYF.

This chain uses TRBV10-3 with TRBJ2-1; TCRdb proposes TRBD1, but this gene call is untestable without DNA. Germline CDR1 ENHRY, CDR2 SYGVKD. This CDR3 is 13 amino acids long. The CDR3 here is CAISSGEVSEQFF.

This chain joins TRBV12-5 and TRBJ2-1; TCRdb calls TRBD2, which cannot be checked without DNA. The germline V gene encodes CDR1 LGHNT and CDR2 FRNRAP. The CDR3 is made up of 20 amino acids. CDR3 in amino acids: CASGLVIAWERAHQYNEQFF.

The rearrangement joins TRBV5-5 to TRBJ1-2; TCRdb calls TRBD1, which cannot be checked without DNA. The CDR3 is 12 residues long. From germline, CDR1 is SGHKS and CDR2 YYEKEE (reference sequence). Here the CDR3 reads CASSFLGVGYTF. Full variable domain (outside the CDR3, taken from reference TRBV5-5 and TRBJ1-2): DAGVTQSPTHLIKTRGQQVTLRCSPISGHKSVSWYQQVLGQGPQFIFQYYEKEERGRGNFPDRFSARQFPNYSSELNVNALLLGDSALYLCASSFLGVGYTFGSGTRLTVV.

The rearrangement links TRBV9 to TRBJ2-7. This CDR3 region has 11 residues. Germline assignment: CDR1 SGDLS and CDR2 YYNGEE. The CDR3 spells CASSRGVEQYF.

This sequence joins TRBV20-1 and TRBJ1-2; checking the TCRdb D call of TRBD1 is not possible without DNA. CDR3 size: 15 residues. The germline V gene encodes CDR1 DFQATT and CDR2 SNEGSKA (reference sequence). CDR3 residues: CSARDPGRGPYGYTF.

The chain is built from TRBV25-1 and TRBJ2-1; the TCRdb call, TRBD2, lacks DNA for checking. This CDR3 is 16 amino acids long. Per the germline V gene, CDR1 is MGHDK and CDR2 is SYGVNS. This CDR3 is CASSEYGLADYNEQFF.

The V and J genes are TRBV20-1 and TRBJ2-5; without DNA, the TCRdb call of TRBD2 cannot be checked. Germline lookup yields CDR1 DFQATT and CDR2 SNEGSKA (reference sequence). This CDR3 region has 14 residues. The CDR3 protein is CSARSPARVETQYF.

The CDR3 here is CASSFTGGEQYF. This sequence joins TRBV5-5 and TRBJ2-7; there is no DNA to check the TCRdb D call of TRBD1. Per the germline V gene, CDR1 is SGHKS and CDR2 is YYEKEE (reference sequence). The CDR3 consists of 12 residues.

This chain uses TRBV6-6 with TRBJ2-7; TCRdb's D call, TRBD1, is unchecked because there is no DNA. CDR1 MNHNY and CDR2 SVGAGI come from the germline V gene (reference sequence). The CDR3 is 14 residues long. CDR3 in amino acids: CASKWTGGYYEQYF.